This T cell receptor beta chain comes out of a study of T cell responses to AZD1222 COVID-19 vaccine (dated by TCRdb to the early 2020s). Background for the entire study: AZD1222 recipients whose second dose came at about 4 weeks and those whose second dose came at about 12 weeks were combined into one group, since spike-specific TCR depth and breadth did not differ between the two schedules. TCR sequencing was performed for 230 to 250 trial participants, of whom 207 were given two doses of AZD1222 and around 25 were given two doses of MenACWY control vaccine. Trial participants were enrolled into age subgroups of 18-55, 56-69 and 70-plus years, which contained roughly 150, 30 and 60 TCR-sequenced participants, respectively.

The full study reports these points: Nearly half of unique spike-specific TCRs reportedly recognized epitopes outside regions mutated in the B.1.351 and B.1.1.7 variants. No day 14 peak-response samples were available, so repertoires were characterized only after the peak T cell response. Participants were mostly white British, with more females than males. The authors suggested clonal diversity may have been underestimated. Only five or six AZD1222 recipients were SARS-CoV-2 seropositive at baseline, limiting conclusions about previously exposed vaccinees. The 56-69-year group was small, and its depth increase did not reach significance, likely because of low power. After two AZD1222 doses, both the breadth and the depth of spike-specific TCRs were significantly higher than at day 0 and than in MenACWY recipients. The whole spike protein was spanned by vaccine-associated CD4 TCRs, and dominant responses were seen in regions 160-218 and 743-854.

The time point label corresponds to: baseline before first vaccination. Vaccinee samples were obtained from the UK trials COV001 and COV002, which included a single-blind randomized controlled phase 2/3 trial of AZD1222 (ChAdOx1 nCoV-19) in healthy adults. For TCRbeta chain sequencing, PBMC samples from trial participants were taken at day 0 and at day 28 after the second dose. The CDR3 regions of human TCRbeta chains were analyzed by immunosequencing. The paper's data handling went like this. Repertoire TCRs were checked for matches against a reference library of SARS-CoV-2-specific TCRs that had been generated using the MIRA antigen-specificity platform. Breadth meant the fraction of unique TCRs that were SARS-CoV-2-associated, whereas depth meant the fraction of total T cells that were SARS-CoV-2-associated. Using the MIRA data, each spike-specific TCR was mapped to the spike region that the TCR reacts to and placed in a CD4 or CD8 class. Log10-transformed breadth and depth values were compared by one-way ANOVA with Sidak's multiple comparisons tests. TCRdb took this table from immuneACCESS and kept in-frame rearrangements with V and J called. Such tables lack part of the clones; where checked against another copy, unresolved V genes explain under half of the gap, and the rest is unexplained. V, J and clone size derive from that table, while D and trimming were established from the DNA sequence. Recorded for this sample are about 170,000 clones; more than 80% of them occurred a single time. The ten largest clonotypes hold about 3.9% of the sample.

About this clone itself: This clone's antigen is unknown. Base-call qualities are not available, and no considerably larger clone is one nucleotide away.

Based on the germline V gene (reference sequence), the CDR1 and CDR2 sequences are LGHDT and YNNKEL. The CDR3 numbers 16 residues from cysteine through phenylalanine. The retained sequence is limited to the CDR3, 48 bases, with the frame set at the first base. V ends up 4 bases short and J 1 base short, with an unmatched junction base count of 8. Sequences were derived from peripheral blood, sampled on day 0 of AZD1222 vaccination. The sequence is built from TRBV3-1 (or the pseudogene TRBV3-2) and TRBJ1-1; 8 bases in the middle match TRBD1. The source of this sequence is an adult in good health. The DNA sequence is TGTGCCAGCAGCCCTTATTGGGGGACAGGGAACACTGAAGCTTTCTTT. The encoded protein is CASSPYWGTGNTEAFF.